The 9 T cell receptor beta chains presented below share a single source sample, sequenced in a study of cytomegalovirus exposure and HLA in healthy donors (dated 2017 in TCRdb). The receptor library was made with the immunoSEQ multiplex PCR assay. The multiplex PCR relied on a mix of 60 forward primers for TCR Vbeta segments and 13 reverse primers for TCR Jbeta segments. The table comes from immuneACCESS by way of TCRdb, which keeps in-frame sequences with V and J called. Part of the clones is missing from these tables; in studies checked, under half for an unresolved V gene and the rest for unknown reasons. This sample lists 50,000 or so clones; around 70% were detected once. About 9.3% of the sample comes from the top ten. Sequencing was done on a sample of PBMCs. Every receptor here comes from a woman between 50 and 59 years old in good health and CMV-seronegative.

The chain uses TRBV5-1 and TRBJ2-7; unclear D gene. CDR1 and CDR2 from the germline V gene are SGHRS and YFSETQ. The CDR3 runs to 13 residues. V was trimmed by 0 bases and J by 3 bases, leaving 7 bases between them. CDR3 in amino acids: CASSLARGYEQYF. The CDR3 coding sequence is TGCGCCAGCAGCTTGGCCCGCGGCTACGAGCAGTACTTC.

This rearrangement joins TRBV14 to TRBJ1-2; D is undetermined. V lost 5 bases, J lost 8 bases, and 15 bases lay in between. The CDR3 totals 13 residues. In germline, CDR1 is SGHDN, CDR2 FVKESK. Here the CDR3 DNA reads TGTGCCAGCAGCTTGGAAGCCGGCAGGGGCTACACCTTC. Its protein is CASSLEAGRGYTF.

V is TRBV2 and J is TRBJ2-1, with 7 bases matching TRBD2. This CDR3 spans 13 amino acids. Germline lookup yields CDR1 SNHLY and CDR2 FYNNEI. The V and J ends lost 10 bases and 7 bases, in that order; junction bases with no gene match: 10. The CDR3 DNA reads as TGTGCCATACCCGGGACTATAGGGAATGAGCAGTTCTTC. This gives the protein CAIPGTIGNEQFF.

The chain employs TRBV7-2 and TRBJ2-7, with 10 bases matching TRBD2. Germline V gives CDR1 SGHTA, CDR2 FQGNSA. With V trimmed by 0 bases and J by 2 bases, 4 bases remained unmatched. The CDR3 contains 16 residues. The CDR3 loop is CASSLAYSGGPYEQYF. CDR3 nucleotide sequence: TGTGCCAGCAGCTTAGCCTATAGCGGGGGGCCCTACGAGCAGTACTTC.

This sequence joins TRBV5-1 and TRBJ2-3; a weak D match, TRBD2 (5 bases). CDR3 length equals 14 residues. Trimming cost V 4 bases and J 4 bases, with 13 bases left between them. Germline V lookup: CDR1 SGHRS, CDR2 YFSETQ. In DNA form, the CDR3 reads TGCGCCAGCAGCCCCTACGACGGGGCAGATACGCAGTATTTT. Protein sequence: CASSPYDGADTQYF. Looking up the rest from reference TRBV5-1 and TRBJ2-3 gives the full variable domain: KAGVTQTPRYLIKTRGQQVTLSCSPISGHRSVSWYQQTPGQGLQFLFEYFSETQRNKGNFPGRFSGRQFSNSRSEMNVSTLELGDSALYLCASSPYDGADTQYFGPGTRLTVL.

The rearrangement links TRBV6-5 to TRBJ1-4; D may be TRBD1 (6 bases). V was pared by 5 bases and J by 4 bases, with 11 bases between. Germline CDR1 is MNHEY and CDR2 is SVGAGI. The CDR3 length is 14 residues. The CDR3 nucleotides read TGTGCCAGCAGTCGACAGGCCCTTAATGAAAAACTGTTTTTT. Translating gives CASSRQALNEKLFF.

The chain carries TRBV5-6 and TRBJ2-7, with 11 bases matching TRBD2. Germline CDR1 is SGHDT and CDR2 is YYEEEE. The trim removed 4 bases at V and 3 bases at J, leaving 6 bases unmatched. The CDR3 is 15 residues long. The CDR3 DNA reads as TGTGCCAGCAGCCCATCCCTAGCGGGGGGCTACGAGCAGTACTTC. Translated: CASSPSLAGGYEQYF.

The CDR3 is CASSDPHSSSGANVLTF. CDR3 sequence (DNA): TGTGCCAGCAGTGACCCCCACAGCAGCTCTGGGGCCAACGTCCTGACTTTC. The chain recombines TRBV6-4 with TRBJ2-6, with unresolved D. Germline-derived CDR1 and CDR2 are MRHNA and SNTAGT. The CDR3 totals 17 residues. Trimming shortened V by 2 bases and J by 0 bases, and 11 bases separated the two germline ends.

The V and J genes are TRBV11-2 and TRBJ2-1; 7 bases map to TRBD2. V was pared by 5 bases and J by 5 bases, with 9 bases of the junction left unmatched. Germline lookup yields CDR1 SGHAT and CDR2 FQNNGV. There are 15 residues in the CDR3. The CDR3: CASSLLSGENNEQFF. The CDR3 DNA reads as TGTGCCAGCAGCCTACTGAGCGGGGAAAACAATGAGCAGTTCTTC.